A selection of T cell receptor beta chains follows, all from one sample in a study of technical replicates of blood from a handful of donors. TCRdb's table, derived via immunoSEQ multiplex PCR, lists solely in-frame clones and lacks some. Here the sample spans approximately 76,000 clones, over 75% being singletons. The sample consisted of T cells isolated from PBMCs. These TCRs come from a human donor in good health. Both conserved end residues are part of each CDR3. The order of the fields is J gene, D gene, V gene, clone size, CDR3 protein, CDR3 DNA. A D gene is named only where the DNA matches it firmly. Clone size is shown for a subset of rows, as once, few, many or a class of expanded clone.

>TRBJ2-1|NA|TRBV2|NA
CASAAMTYNEQFF
TGTGCCAGCGCGGCAATGACCTACAATGAGCAGTTCTTC
>TRBJ2-5|NA|TRBV30|NA
CAWSNGAGETQYF
TGTGCCTGGAGTAATGGGGCTGGGGAGACCCAGTACTTC
>TRBJ1-2|NA|TRBV28|NA
CASSLAGLNSGYTF
TGTGCCAGCAGTTTGGCAGGGTTGAATTCTGGCTACACCTTC
>TRBJ1-2|NA|TRBV2|NA
CASSGGPVASGYGYTF
TGTGCCAGCAGTGGAGGACCCGTAGCTAGCGGCTATGGCTACACCTTC
>TRBJ1-6|TRBD1|TRBV30|NA
CAWSRDRGSPLHF
TGTGCCTGGAGCCGGGACAGGGGTTCACCCCTCCACTTT
>TRBJ2-1|TRBD2|TRBV2|NA
CASRSGTSGSNEQFF
TGTGCCAGCAGGAGCGGGACTAGCGGGAGCAATGAGCAGTTCTTC
>TRBJ2-1|TRBD2|TRBV5-1|NA
CASSSLPGLAGDNEQFF
TGCGCCAGCAGCTCTTTGCCGGGACTAGCGGGAGACAATGAGCAGTTCTTC
>TRBJ2-2|NA|TRBV25-1|once
CASSELAGGNGELFF
TGTGCCAGCAGTGAATTAGCAGGGGGGAACGGGGAGCTGTTTTTT
>TRBJ2-7|TRBD2|TRBV7-9|NA
CASSQLAGEQYF
TGTGCCAGCTCCCAACTAGCGGGCGAGCAGTACTTC
>TRBJ2-3|NA|TRBV9|NA
CASSVSGDTQYF
TGTGCCAGCAGCGTCTCCGGGGATACGCAGTATTTT
>TRBJ2-3|NA|TRBV4-1|NA
CASSTPGGSTDTQYF
TGCGCCAGCAGCACCCCGGGCGGGAGCACAGATACGCAGTATTTT
>TRBJ1-6|NA|TRBV4-1|NA
CASSTDRNSPLHF
TGCGCCAGCAGCACCGACAGAAATTCACCCCTCCACTTT
>TRBJ2-7|NA|TRBV7-6|once
CASSLGLTARDEQYF
TGTGCCAGCAGCTTAGGCCTCACGGCGAGGGACGAGCAGTACTTC
>TRBJ2-7|TRBD2|TRBV6-6|NA
CASSYSGLADEQYF
TGTGCCAGCAGTTATTCCGGACTAGCGGACGAGCAGTACTTC
>TRBJ2-2|NA|TRBV5-1|NA
CASSLYFRGGDTGELFF
TGCGCCAGCAGCTTGTATTTTAGGGGGGGCGACACCGGGGAGCTGTTTTTT
>TRBJ2-7|NA|TRBV6-1|NA
CASSILYEQYF
TGTGCCAGCAGTATATTATACGAGCAGTACTTC
>TRBJ1-1|NA|TRBV30|few
CAWSVGGLTEAFF
TGTGCCTGGAGTGTAGGGGGTCTCACTGAAGCTTTCTTT
>TRBJ2-1|TRBD2|TRBV2|NA
CASSERTSYNEQFF
TGTGCCAGCAGTGAGAGGACTAGCTACAATGAGCAGTTCTTC
>TRBJ1-1|TRBD1|TRBV10-3|NA
CAISGGQGRVNTEAFF
TGTGCCATCAGTGGGGGACAGGGGAGGGTGAACACTGAAGCTTTCTTT
>TRBJ2-7|TRBD1|TRBV5-1|NA
CASSLGQGAYEQYF
TGCGCCAGCAGCTTGGGGCAGGGGGCCTACGAGCAGTACTTC
>TRBJ2-1|NA|TRBV9|NA
CASSVVGHEQFF
TGTGCCAGCAGCGTCGTTGGGCATGAGCAGTTCTTC